These 2 T cell receptor beta chains originate from one sample sequenced in a study of regulatory T cells in long-lasting Graves disease. Researchers made TCR beta libraries by using iRepertoire HTBI primers and running Arm-PCR on CDR3 regions. TCRdb itself ran the multiplex PCR reads through MiXCR, one entry per CDR3 protein. The table records about 530,000 distinct CDR3 sequences, around 15% of them present only once. Described time point: newly diagnosed GD, antithyroid drugs for less than 3 months. The TCR library was made from RNA that had been extracted from PBMCs in TRIzol. This sample was also put to use in a study of T cells in Graves' hyperthyroidism and ophthalmopathy.

Source: peripheral blood mononuclear cells (PBMCs), taken at new diagnosis, from a patient treated with antithyroid drugs. The receptor source for this set is a middle-aged woman with Graves disease.

This clonotype has only one observation. V is TRBV19 and J is TRBJ1-4, with no clear D. V was pared by 4 bases and J by 0 bases, with 9 bases between. Looked up from germline, CDR1 is LNHDA and CDR2 is SQIVND (reference sequence). The CDR3 is made up of 15 amino acids. Written as DNA, the CDR3 is TGTGCCAGTAGTAAAGAGATCGCAACTAATGAAAAACTGTTTTTT. Residues: CASSKEIATNEKLFF.

This clonotype was counted only a few times. This chain links TRBV6-1 with TRBJ2-1, with 7 bases identical to TRBD2. Germline V lookup: CDR1 MNHNS, CDR2 SASEGT. This CDR3 is built from 14 residues. With V trimmed by 8 bases and J by 5 bases, 9 bases remained unmatched. The CDR3 spells CASARAGINNEQFF. CDR3 in DNA: TGTGCCAGCGCGAGAGCGGGGATTAACAATGAGCAGTTCTTC.